A single count supports the clone carrying this T cell receptor beta chain. 13 Jbeta primers and 60 Vbeta primers were used for the PCR. TCRdb keeps only in-frame clones here, not all; method: immunoSEQ multiplex PCR. The sample records some 170,000 clones, 77% being singletons. The data derive from a study of cytomegalovirus exposure and HLA in healthy donors. The V gene's germline CDR1 is MNHEY and CDR2 SVGAGI. The ends lost 10 bases at V and 2 bases at J; junction bases unmatched: 12. The CDR3 is 15 amino acids. The chain combines TRBV6-5 with TRBJ2-3, with 7 bases matching TRBD2. The sequenced sample consisted of PBMCs. The TCR was taken from a woman in her twenties or thirties in good health and CMV-seronegative. In DNA form, the CDR3 reads TGTGCCACCTCCCGAGGAGGGAGGGCCACAGATACGCAGTATTTT. This sequence encodes CATSRGGRATDTQYF.